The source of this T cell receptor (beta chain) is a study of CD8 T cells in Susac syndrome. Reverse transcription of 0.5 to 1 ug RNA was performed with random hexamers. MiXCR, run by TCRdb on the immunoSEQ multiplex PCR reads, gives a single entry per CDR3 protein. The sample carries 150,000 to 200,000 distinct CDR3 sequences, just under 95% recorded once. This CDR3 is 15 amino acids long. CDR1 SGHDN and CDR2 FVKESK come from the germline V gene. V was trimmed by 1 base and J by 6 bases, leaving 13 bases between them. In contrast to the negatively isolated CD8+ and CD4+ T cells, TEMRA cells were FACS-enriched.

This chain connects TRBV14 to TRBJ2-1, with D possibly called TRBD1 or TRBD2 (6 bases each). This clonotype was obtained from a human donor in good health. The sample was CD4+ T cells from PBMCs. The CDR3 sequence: CASSQGGGLVNEQFF. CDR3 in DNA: TGTGCCAGCAGCCAAGGAGGGGGACTCGTCAATGAGCAGTTCTTC.